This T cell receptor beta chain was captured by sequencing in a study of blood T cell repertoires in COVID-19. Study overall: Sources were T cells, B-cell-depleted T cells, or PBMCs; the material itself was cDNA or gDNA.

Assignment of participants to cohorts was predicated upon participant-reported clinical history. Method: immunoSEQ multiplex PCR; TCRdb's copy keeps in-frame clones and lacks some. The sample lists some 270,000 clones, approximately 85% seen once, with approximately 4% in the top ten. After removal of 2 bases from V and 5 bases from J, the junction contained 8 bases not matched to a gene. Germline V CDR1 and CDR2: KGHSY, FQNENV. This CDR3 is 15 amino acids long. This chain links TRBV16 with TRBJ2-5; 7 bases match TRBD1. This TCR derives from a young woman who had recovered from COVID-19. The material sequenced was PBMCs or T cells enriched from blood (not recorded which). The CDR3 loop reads CASSQDRALGETQYF. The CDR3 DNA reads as TGTGCCAGCAGCCAAGACAGGGCCCTGGGTGAGACCCAGTACTTC.